The 30 T cell receptor beta chains given below trace back to one sample, sequenced in a study of shared clonotypes between healthy human individuals. As defined, naive CD8 cells were CD45RO-negative and positively selected for CCR7, with terminally differentiated effector memory CD45RA+ cells excluded. TCRdb's table, derived via immunoSEQ multiplex PCR, lists solely in-frame clones and lacks some. The sample contains some 2 million clones, roughly 95% of which appear only once. Sequencing was done on a sample of naive CD8+ T cells sorted from blood. These receptors originate from a man between 18 and 35 years old in good health.

This clone was seen once. The V call is TRBV18, the J call TRBJ1-2, with a weak D call TRBD1 (6 bases). The CDR3 contains 16 residues. Per the germline V gene, CDR1 is KGHSH and CDR2 is LQKENI. Trimming stripped 3 bases from V and 2 bases from J, with 16 bases between. The CDR3 region is CASSPSPRGGNYGYTF. CDR3 coding DNA: TGTGCCAGCTCACCGAGTCCGAGAGGGGGGAACTATGGCTACACCTTC.

V and J are TRBV5-5 and TRBJ2-7; perhaps TRBD1 as D (6 bases). The CDR3 has 17 amino acids. The V end lost 3 bases, the J end lost 3 bases, and 22 bases lay between the germline ends. Germline V gene sequence: CDR1 SGHKS, CDR2 YYEKEE (reference sequence). In DNA, the CDR3 is TGTGCCAGCAGCTGGGAAAGTCAGGGGCCCCCTCTCTACGAGCAGTACTTC. Its translation: CASSWESQGPPLYEQYF.

The chain employs TRBV4-1 and TRBJ2-1; 8 nucleotides line up with TRBD1. Germline assignment: CDR1 MGHRA and CDR2 YSYEKL. The CDR3 sequence is 15 residues long. J lost 3 bases, V lost 3 bases, and 4 bases had no gene match. The DNA of the CDR3 is TGCGCCAGCAGCCAGAGGACAGGGAGCTACAATGAGCAGTTCTTC. Translating it yields CASSQRTGSYNEQFF.

CDR3 protein: CASSLSPGWEEKLFF. The CDR3 DNA sequence: TGTGCCAGCAGCTTAAGTCCGGGTTGGGAAGAAAAACTGTTTTTT. The rearrangement uses TRBV11-2 and TRBJ1-4; D gene ambiguous. The CDR3 has 15 residues. The germline gives CDR1 SGHAT, CDR2 FQNNGV. V was pared by 2 bases and J by 8 bases, with 15 bases between.

The V gene is TRBV19, the J gene TRBJ2-7; TRBD2 agrees at 10 bases. Trimming took 10 bases from V and 1 from J; bases not matched to a gene: 4. There are 13 residues in the CDR3. CDR1 and CDR2 from the germline V gene are LNHDA and SQIVND (reference sequence). The CDR3 DNA reads as TGTGCCACAAGCGGGAGGGTATCCTACGAGCAGTACTTC. Encoded protein: CATSGRVSYEQYF.

The chain couples TRBV19 to TRBJ2-7; D assignment may be TRBD1 or TRBD2 (5 bases each). Germline CDR1 is LNHDA and CDR2 is SQIVND (reference sequence). Deletions cut 5 bases from V and 4 bases from J, with 15 bases between. CDR3 size: 14 residues. CDR3: CASSWTGTSYEQYF. DNA of the CDR3: TGTGCCAGTAGTTGGACCGGGACCTCTTACGAGCAGTACTTC.

The V and J genes are TRBV7-9 and TRBJ2-7, with TRBD1 matching 8 bases. J gave up 6 bases and V 5 bases, and 9 bases lay outside the gene matches. Germline values: CDR1 SEHNR, CDR2 FQNEAQ (reference sequence). The CDR3 covers 14 residues. Written as DNA, the CDR3 is TGTGCCAGCAGCCCACAACAGGGGGTGACCGAGCAGTACTTC. Translated: CASSPQQGVTEQYF. Together with reference TRBV7-9 and TRBJ2-7, the CDR3 gives the full variable domain: DTGVSQNPRHKITKRGQNVTFRCDPISEHNRLYWYRQTLGQGPEFLTYFQNEAQLEKSRLLSDRFSAERPKGSFSTLEIQRTEQGDSAMYLCASSPQQGVTEQYFGPGTRLTVT.

This clone was seen only once. This chain connects TRBV19 to TRBJ2-3; unclear D gene. Germline V gives CDR1 LNHDA, CDR2 SQIVND (reference sequence). The CDR3 extends over 14 amino acids. The V gene lost 2 bases and the J gene lost 2 bases, with 8 bases spanning the gap. The DNA for the CDR3 is TGTGCCAGTAGTATAAGGCTTTTCACAGATACGCAGTATTTT. Its protein is CASSIRLFTDTQYF.

The rearrangement uses TRBV30 and TRBJ2-2; perhaps D is TRBD1 or TRBD2 (5 bases each). V lost 4 bases to trimming and J lost 3 bases, with 12 bases between them. Germline CDR1 reads GTSNPN; CDR2 reads SVGIG (reference sequence). The CDR3 has 14 residues. This CDR3 reads CAWTLGEYTGELFF. CDR3 DNA sequence: TGTGCCTGGACTTTGGGGGAATACACCGGGGAGCTGTTTTTT. Using reference TRBV30 and TRBJ2-2 for the parts outside the CDR3, the full variable domain is SQTIHQWPATLVQPVGSPLSLECTVEGTSNPNLYWYRQAAGRGLQLLFYSVGIGQISSEVPQNLSASRPQDRQFILSSKKLLLSDSGFYLCAWTLGEYTGELFFGEGSRLTVL.

With regard to this clone: Other DNA sequences of this sample code for an identical CDR3. The rearrangement uses TRBV2 and TRBJ2-7; TRBD2 agrees at 10 bases. V gave up 1 base and J gave up 0 bases; unmatched junction bases: 3. The CDR3 contains 16 residues. Germline lookup yields CDR1 SNHLY and CDR2 FYNNEI. This CDR3 reads CASSEGLAGSSYEQYF. The CDR3 region has the DNA TGTGCCAGCAGTGAAGGACTAGCGGGCAGCTCCTACGAGCAGTACTTC.

The genes are TRBV4-1 and TRBJ2-1; possible D gene TRBD1, 5 bases. Per germline, CDR1 MGHRA and CDR2 YSYEKL. The V end lost 3 bases, the J end lost 4 bases, and 10 bases lay between the germline ends. The CDR3 spans 14 residues. In DNA, the CDR3 is TGCGCCAGCAGCCATCTAACAGGTTACAATGAGCAGTTCTTC. It specifies CASSHLTGYNEQFF.

The V call is TRBV16, the J call TRBJ1-2; 9 nucleotides align to TRBD1. The CDR3 sequence is 14 residues long. Germline loops: CDR1 KGHSY, CDR2 FQNENV. V trimming: 4 bases; J trimming: 8 bases; junction bases outside the gene matches: 8. The CDR3: CASSPTWTGEGYTF. The CDR3 DNA reads TGTGCCAGCAGCCCAACCTGGACAGGGGAAGGCTACACCTTC.

The chain is built from TRBV19 and TRBJ1-2; D gene uncertain. Per the germline V gene, CDR1 is LNHDA and CDR2 is SQIVND (reference sequence). With 8 bases removed from V and 7 bases from J, the gap between germline ends came to 11 bases. This CDR3 has 11 amino acids. The CDR3: CASAGSSGYTF. The DNA for the CDR3 is TGTGCCAGTGCGGGGTCGTCTGGCTACACCTTC.

V usage is TRBV5-1 and J usage is TRBJ2-4, with TRBD1 matching over 7 bases. CDR1 and CDR2 from the germline V gene are SGHRS and YFSETQ. Trimming took 0 bases from V and 6 from J; bases not matched to a gene: 3. The CDR3 runs to 14 residues. Here the CDR3 DNA reads TGCGCCAGCAGCTTGGCCGGGACAGCAAACATTCAGTACTTC. It encodes CASSLAGTANIQYF.

The chain uses TRBV5-1 and TRBJ2-7; D remains unclear. CDR3 length: 12 residues. Germline V CDR1 and CDR2: SGHRS, YFSETQ. Between the trimmed V and J ends, which lost 0 bases and 4 bases, there was a span of 5 bases. CDR3 residues: CASSLDIYEQYF. CDR3 coding DNA: TGCGCCAGCAGCTTGGACATTTACGAGCAGTACTTC.

Turning to this clone: This specimen includes other DNA sequences encoding the same CDR3. The gene calls are TRBV5-1 and TRBJ2-7; D uncertain. CDR1 and CDR2 (germline): SGHRS, YFSETQ. Between the trimmed V and J ends, which lost 0 bases and 2 bases, there was a span of 9 bases. The CDR3 covers 14 residues. The CDR3 bases are TGCGCCAGCAGCTTGGCCGGTGCGACCTACGAGCAGTACTTC. Protein product: CASSLAGATYEQYF.

This chain uses TRBV11-1 with TRBJ2-7; 9 nucleotides match TRBD1. The CDR3 consists of 14 residues. V was clipped by 3 bases and J by 6 bases; unmatched bases: 6. CDR1 SGHAT and CDR2 FQDESV come from the germline V gene (reference sequence). CDR3 loop: CASSFFTGGGEQYF. The CDR3 region has the DNA TGTGCCAGCAGCTTTTTTACAGGGGGCGGCGAGCAGTACTTC. Complete variable domain (other parts from reference TRBV11-1 and TRBJ2-7): EAEVAQSPRYKITEKSQAVAFWCDPISGHATLYWYRQILGQGPELLVQFQDESVVDDSQLPKDRFSAERLKGVDSTLKIQPAELGDSAMYLCASSFFTGGGEQYFGPGTRLTVT.

The genes are TRBV5-4 and TRBJ2-3; TRBD2 is a possible D gene (6 bases). CDR1 SGHNT and CDR2 YYREEE come from the germline V gene (reference sequence). V lost 2 bases, J lost 5 bases, and 15 bases lay in between. The CDR3 runs to 15 residues. CDR3 sequence reads: CASSFMEMGGDTQYF. The CDR3 DNA sequence: TGTGCCAGCAGCTTTATGGAGATGGGAGGAGATACGCAGTATTTT.

This clone showed up just once. The chain couples TRBV10-2 to TRBJ1-1, with D unclear. Germline CDR1 and CDR2: WSHSY and SAAADI. Trimming left V 6 bases short and J 2 bases short, with 10 bases between. This CDR3 is 13 amino acids long. CDR3 in amino acids: CASSQTENTEAFF. The CDR3 nucleotides are TGCGCCAGCAGCCAGACCGAAAACACTGAAGCTTTCTTT.

This chain joins TRBV9 and TRBJ1-2; D gene unclear. The CDR3 contains 14 residues. Trimming left V 4 bases short and J 4 bases short, with 14 bases between. Germline V gene lookup returns CDR1 SGDLS and CDR2 YYNGEE. CDR3 sequence reads: CASSPGGEFYGYTF. For the CDR3, the DNA is TGTGCCAGCAGCCCAGGTGGGGAATTCTATGGCTACACCTTC.

A word on this clone: Other nucleotide sequences from this sample produce the same CDR3. This chain connects TRBV4-1 to TRBJ2-7; 9 bases are shared with TRBD1. The V segment lost 3 bases and the J segment 1 base; nucleotides outside the gene matches: 4. The CDR3 loop spans 15 amino acids. The V gene's germline CDR1 is MGHRA and CDR2 YSYEKL. The CDR3 DNA sequence: TGCGCCAGCAGCCAGGGGACAGGGACGTCCTACGAGCAGTACTTC. Translated: CASSQGTGTSYEQYF.

This chain uses TRBV4-2 with TRBJ2-2, with TRBD1 identical over 11 bases. The length of the CDR3 is 16 residues. V shed 3 bases, J shed 3 bases, and the junction held 3 bases outside the gene matches. Germline-derived CDR1 and CDR2 are LGHNA and YNFKEQ. The CDR3 sequence is CASSHPGQGDTGELFF. The CDR3 DNA reads as TGTGCCAGCAGCCACCCGGGACAGGGGGACACCGGGGAGCTGTTTTTT.

The chain carries TRBV28 and TRBJ2-7, with 9 nucleotides matching TRBD1. The CDR3 totals 17 residues. From germline, CDR1 is MDHEN and CDR2 SYDVKM. V lost 5 bases to trimming and J lost 0 bases; unmatched junction nucleotides: 11. CDR3 bases: TGTGCCAGCAGTCCAGGACAGGGGAGGATCAGCTCCTACGAGCAGTACTTC. Its translation: CASSPGQGRISSYEQYF.

This clone has a single count. This chain uses TRBV5-6 with TRBJ2-7; 10 bases match TRBD1. The V segment lost 0 bases and the J segment 5 bases; nucleotides outside the gene matches: 5. The CDR3 totals 15 residues. From germline, CDR1 is SGHDT and CDR2 YYEEEE. The CDR3 loop reads CASSLAGTGVHEQYF. CDR3 nucleotide sequence: TGTGCCAGCAGCTTGGCCGGGACAGGGGTTCACGAGCAGTACTTC.

This chain links TRBV6-4 with TRBJ1-6; D gene unclear. The CDR3 is 13 amino acids. The germline V gene has CDR1 MRHNA and CDR2 SNTAGT. V dropped 2 bases and J dropped 5 bases, with 4 bases sitting between them. The CDR3 protein is CASSDQDNSPLHF. The CDR3 DNA sequence: TGTGCCAGCAGTGACCAGGATAATTCACCCCTCCACTTT.

In this sample, this clone turned up once. The chain has TRBV4-1 and TRBJ1-2; TRBD1 is a possible D gene (6 bases). The V gene lost 2 bases and the J gene lost 5 bases, with 9 bases spanning the gap. In germline, CDR1 is MGHRA, CDR2 YSYEKL. The CDR3 length is 13 residues. Here the CDR3 DNA reads TGCGCCAGCAGCCAACAGGGGACGTATGGCTACACCTTC. This translates into CASSQQGTYGYTF.

This clone appeared once. This chain's CDR3 is CASSVSGSHEQYF. DNA for the CDR3: TGTGCCAGCAGTGTTAGCGGGAGCCACGAGCAGTACTTC. This chain uses TRBV25-1 with TRBJ2-7; TRBD2 matches at 9 bases. Germline CDR1 MGHDK, CDR2 SYGVNS. The CDR3 is 13 residues long. J lost 5 bases, V lost 4 bases, and 3 bases had no gene match.

V and J are TRBV11-2 and TRBJ2-7; the D is unclear. The germline CDR1 and CDR2 sequences are SGHAT and FQNNGV. V was trimmed by 1 base and J by 7 bases, leaving 11 bases between them. This CDR3 is 13 amino acids long. The CDR3 DNA reads as TGTGCCAGCAGCTTAGGGGCTTTAGGGGAGCAGTACTTC. Translating gives CASSLGALGEQYF.

V usage is TRBV19 and J usage is TRBJ2-1; TRBD1 aligns across 7 bases. The length of the CDR3 is 17 residues. Germline V lookup: CDR1 LNHDA, CDR2 SQIVND (reference sequence). The trim removed 6 bases at V and 2 bases at J, leaving 13 bases unmatched. The CDR3 DNA sequence: TGTGCCAGTAGCAACGCATCGGGACAGCTCACCTACAATGAGCAGTTCTTC. It translates to CASSNASGQLTYNEQFF. The full variable domain, rest sourced from reference TRBV19 and TRBJ2-1, is DGGITQSPKYLFRKEGQNVTLSCEQNLNHDAMYWYRQDPGQGLRLIYYSQIVNDFQKGDIAEGYSVSREKKESFPLTVTSAQKNPTAFYLCASSNASGQLTYNEQFFGPGTRLTVL.

DNA of the CDR3: TGTGCCAGCAGTGAACGCCTTCCCCCTCTGACTTTC. This encodes CASSERLPPLTF. The V gene is TRBV6-1, the J gene TRBJ2-6, with no clear D. The germline CDR1 and CDR2 sequences are MNHNS and SASEGT. This CDR3 has 12 amino acids. The V gene lost 2 bases and the J gene lost 16 bases, with 12 bases spanning the gap.